This is a list of T cell receptor beta chains from one sample in a study of neurological immune-mediated disorders. TCRdb analysed the 5' RACE reads with MiXCR anew, one entry per CDR3 protein. The table includes 50,000 to 70,000 distinct CDR3 sequences, 9.5% to 12% detected once. The sample taken for sequencing was PBMCs. These receptors were collected from a male donor with HTLV-1-associated myelopathy (HAM/TSP). CDR3s include the opening cysteine and the closing phenylalanine or tryptophan. A D gene is named only where the DNA matches it firmly. A clone size is listed for some rows: how often the clone was seen (once, few, many), or a class if it is expanded.

V: TRBV4-3; length: 14; D: -; J: TRBJ2-5; size: -; DNA: TGCTCCAGCAGCCAAGAAGGCGGTGGAGAGACCCAGTACTTC; CDR3: CSSSQEGGGETQYF
V: TRBV15; length: 17; D: -; J: TRBJ2-5; size: many; DNA: TGTGCCACCAGCAGATCGCCCCCCGGGGGCGATCAAGAGACCCAGTACTTC; CDR3: CATSRSPPGGDQETQYF
V: TRBV5-1; length: 15; D: -; J: TRBJ2-5; size: many; DNA: TGCGCCAGCACCCGTACTCTAGCAGTCGGTGAGACCCAGTACTTC; CDR3: CASTRTLAVGETQYF
V: TRBV18; length: 14; D: -; J: TRBJ1-4; size: few; DNA: TGTGCCAGCTCATCCGGGACACGGAATGAAAAACTGTTTTTT; CDR3: CASSSGTRNEKLFF
V: TRBV4-3; length: 16; D: -; J: TRBJ2-7; size: many; DNA: TGCGCCAGCAGCCCCGGGGCCAGGTGGAAATCCTACGAGCAGTACTTC; CDR3: CASSPGARWKSYEQYF
V: TRBV12-3/TRBV12-4; length: 15; D: -; J: TRBJ2-3; size: many; DNA: TGTGCCAGCAGTTTTGGACTGGAGAACACAGATACGCAGTATTTT; CDR3: CASSFGLENTDTQYF
V: TRBV10-3; length: 15; D: -; J: TRBJ2-5; size: many; DNA: TGTGCCATCAGTGAGTCGGGCGGGCGCCAAGAGACCCAGTACTTC; CDR3: CAISESGGRQETQYF
V: TRBV6-6; length: 14; D: -; J: TRBJ2-4; size: many; DNA: TGTGCCAGCAGTTACTGGCAGGACACAAACATTCAGTACTTC; CDR3: CASSYWQDTNIQYF
V: TRBV7-2; length: 15; D: -; J: TRBJ1-3; size: many; DNA: TGTGCCAGCAGCCAATCCGGGGGACCTGGAAACACCATATATTTT; CDR3: CASSQSGGPGNTIYF
V: TRBV6-6; length: 17; D: TRBD2; J: TRBJ2-5; size: many; DNA: TGTGCCAGCAGTTACGGGTCTAGCGGGCGACAGAAAGAGACCCAGTACTTC; CDR3: CASSYGSSGRQKETQYF
V: TRBV29-1; length: 13; D: -; J: TRBJ2-5; size: many; DNA: TGCAGCGTTGAAGGGAGGGGACAAGAGACCCAGTACTTC; CDR3: CSVEGRGQETQYF
V: TRBV20-1; length: 14; D: -; J: TRBJ2-1; size: many; DNA: TGCAGTGCTGTGGGACTCGAGCCCTACAATGAGCAGTTCTTC; CDR3: CSAVGLEPYNEQFF
V: TRBV7-2; length: 14; D: TRBD1; J: TRBJ1-4; size: many; DNA: TGTGCCAGCAGCTACAGGGGGAAGAATGAAAAACTGTTTTTT; CDR3: CASSYRGKNEKLFF
V: TRBV21-1; length: 15; D: -; J: TRBJ1-2; size: many; DNA: TGTGCCAGCACCCTCCTCACCAGGGTTAACTATGGCTACACCTTC; CDR3: CASTLLTRVNYGYTF
V: TRBV14; length: 15; D: TRBD1; J: TRBJ2-1; size: few; DNA: TGTGCCAGCAGCCACTGGGACAGGGGTGTCGATGAGCAGTTCTTC; CDR3: CASSHWDRGVDEQFF
V: TRBV2; length: 17; D: -; J: TRBJ2-7; size: many; DNA: TGTGCCAGCAGTCGGGACATAGGTCGAGTAGGCTCCTACGAGCAGTACTTC; CDR3: CASSRDIGRVGSYEQYF
V: TRBV9; length: 18; D: -; J: TRBJ2-7; size: -; DNA: TGTGCCAGCAGCGCTGGCCAGGCCATCGGGCCATCCCAATACGAGCAGTACTTC; CDR3: CASSAGQAIGPSQYEQYF
V: TRBV7-2; length: 15; D: -; J: TRBJ1-1; size: many; DNA: TGTGCCAGCAGCTTAGGGGACAAAAGAAACACTGAAGCTTTCTTT; CDR3: CASSLGDKRNTEAFF
V: TRBV5-1; length: 11; D: -; J: TRBJ2-7; size: medium-sized; DNA: TGCGCCAGCAAGGGCGAATACGAGCAGTACTTC; CDR3: CASKGEYEQYF
V: TRBV5-1; length: 13; D: -; J: TRBJ2-1; size: many; DNA: TGCGCCAGCAGCTTGGGAGGGGGTGGTGAGCAGTTCTTC; CDR3: CASSLGGGGEQFF
V: TRBV6-2/TRBV6-3; length: 15; D: -; J: TRBJ1-5; size: many; DNA: TGTGCCAGCAGTTACTCCAGAGGGGGGCCTCAGCCCCAGCATTTT; CDR3: CASSYSRGGPQPQHF
V: TRBV7-9; length: 18; D: TRBD2; J: TRBJ2-1; size: many; DNA: TGTGCCAGCAGCCCCCTCTCTGGTAGCGGGGGGCCTAACAATGAGCAGTTCTTC; CDR3: CASSPLSGSGGPNNEQFF
V: TRBV9; length: 18; D: TRBD1; J: TRBJ2-3; size: many; DNA: TGTGCCAGCAGCGTAGCTTCCGGGACAGGGTATTCCACAGATACGCAGTATTTT; CDR3: CASSVASGTGYSTDTQYF
V: TRBV7-8; length: 15; D: TRBD1; J: TRBJ2-5; size: many; DNA: TGTGCCAGCAGCAAACAGGGGGCAGGGGCTGAGACCCAGTACTTC; CDR3: CASSKQGAGAETQYF
V: TRBV5-5; length: 15; D: -; J: TRBJ1-1; size: many; DNA: TGTGCCAGCAGCCCCATACAGGACAGGAACACTGAAGCTTTCTTT; CDR3: CASSPIQDRNTEAFF
V: TRBV28; length: 18; D: -; J: TRBJ2-2; size: many; DNA: TGTGCCAGCAGGGTCTTTATTCTTCGGGGGATGAACACCGGGGAGCTGTTTTTT; CDR3: CASRVFILRGMNTGELFF
V: TRBV11-2; length: 13; D: -; J: TRBJ2-2; size: many; DNA: TGTGCCAGCAGCTCGGACAGTACCGGGGAGCTGTTTTTT; CDR3: CASSSDSTGELFF
V: TRBV7-3; length: 16; D: -; J: TRBJ2-7; size: many; DNA: TGTGCCAGCAGCACCCGGACACGTCAATTTTCCTACGAGCAGTACTTC; CDR3: CASSTRTRQFSYEQYF
V: TRBV10-2; length: 15; D: TRBD2; J: TRBJ2-2; size: -; DNA: TGCGCCAGCCTAGCGGGGGGGCTTGAAACCGGGGAGCTGTTTTTT; CDR3: CASLAGGLETGELFF
V: TRBV7-9; length: 12; D: -; J: TRBJ2-7; size: -; DNA: TGTGCCACCAGCCTTAGGTCCTACGAGCAGTACTTC; CDR3: CATSLRSYEQYF
V: TRBV12-3/TRBV12-4; length: 14; D: -; J: TRBJ1-1; size: many; DNA: TGTGCCAGCAAAGAGGGACTTTTGAACACTGAAGCTTTCTTT; CDR3: CASKEGLLNTEAFF
V: TRBV28; length: 15; D: -; J: TRBJ2-1; size: many; DNA: TGTGCCAGCAGCACCGGGGGGCCCGCCTACAATGAGCAGTTCTTC; CDR3: CASSTGGPAYNEQFF
V: TRBV6-2/TRBV6-3; length: 15; D: TRBD1; J: TRBJ1-1; size: many; DNA: TGTGCCAGCAGACCCCAGGGGGCCTACAACACTGAAGCTTTCTTT; CDR3: CASRPQGAYNTEAFF
V: TRBV5-1; length: 16; D: -; J: TRBJ1-3; size: many; DNA: TGCGCCAGCAGCTTGGCCGGATTGGGAGGAGGAAACACCATATATTTT; CDR3: CASSLAGLGGGNTIYF
V: TRBV20-1; length: 14; D: -; J: TRBJ2-3; size: many; DNA: TGCAGCACCCGCGGGACATTCAACACAGATACGCAGTATTTT; CDR3: CSTRGTFNTDTQYF
V: TRBV7-3; length: 15; D: -; J: TRBJ1-1; size: many; DNA: TGTGCCAGCAGCTTAACTGGAGGGGCGAACACTGAAGCTTTCTTT; CDR3: CASSLTGGANTEAFF
V: TRBV6-2/TRBV6-3; length: 16; D: TRBD1; J: TRBJ2-1; size: few; DNA: TGTGCCGGATCTAACCCGGGACAGAGCTCCTACAATGAGCAGTTCTTC; CDR3: CAGSNPGQSSYNEQFF
V: TRBV3-1; length: 17; D: -; J: TRBJ2-6; size: many; DNA: TGTGCCAGCAGCCATCGTGGTATATTCTCTGGGGCCAACGTCCTGACTTTC; CDR3: CASSHRGIFSGANVLTF
V: TRBV6-2/TRBV6-3; length: 15; D: TRBD2; J: TRBJ2-1; size: many; DNA: TGTGCCAGCCGGACTAGCGGGGGTCCCTACAATGAGCAGTTCTTC; CDR3: CASRTSGGPYNEQFF
V: TRBV20-1; length: 12; D: -; J: TRBJ2-1; size: many; DNA: TGCAGTTCCTGGGACACGATCAATGAGCAGTTCTTC; CDR3: CSSWDTINEQFF
V: TRBV6-5; length: 12; D: -; J: TRBJ2-7; size: few; DNA: TGTGCCAGCAGTTACTTAGCCAGCGAGCAGTACTTC; CDR3: CASSYLASEQYF
V: TRBV20-1; length: 16; D: TRBD2; J: TRBJ2-1; size: many; DNA: TGCAGTGCCGTTACTAGCGGTTTAAGCTCCTACAATGAGCAGTTCTTC; CDR3: CSAVTSGLSSYNEQFF
V: TRBV10-3; length: 16; D: TRBD1; J: TRBJ2-3; size: -; DNA: TGTGCCATCAGTTATAGGGACAGGGCCCTAGGGGATACGCAGTATTTT; CDR3: CAISYRDRALGDTQYF